The sequence of this T cell receptor beta chain was determined in a study of cytomegalovirus exposure and HLA in healthy donors. The PCR used 60 Vbeta and 13 Jbeta primers. Only in-frame clones appear in the TCRdb table, and some are missing; sequencing was by immunoSEQ multiplex PCR. The profile shows 140,000 or so clones, 82% of them singletons. The CDR3 runs to 17 residues. Deletions cut 1 base from V and 7 bases from J, with 17 bases between. CDR1 is KGHSH and CDR2 is LQKENI in the germline V gene. For this clone: Its antigen is not identified.

Points from the study as a whole: A link between a missense DCLRE1C variant and TCR beta V- and J-gene trimming emerged from a later analysis.

This receptor was taken from a male donor in good health and CMV-seronegative. The sample was PBMCs. The chain is built from TRBV18 and TRBJ1-6; D perhaps matches TRBD1 (6 bases). The DNA for the CDR3 is TGTGCCAGCTCACCACTCGAAGGGGGGGGCTACAATTCACCCCTCCACTTT. Its protein is CASSPLEGGGYNSPLHF. Complete variable domain (other parts from reference TRBV18 and TRBJ1-6): NAGVMQNPRHLVRRRGQEARLRCSPMKGHSHVYWYRQLPEEGLKFMVYLQKENIIDESGMPKERFSAEFPKEGPSILRIQQVVRGDSAAYFCASSPLEGGGYNSPLHFGNGTRLTVT.